The 7 T cell receptor beta chains listed next were all sequenced from one sample in a study of cytomegalovirus exposure and HLA in healthy donors. The PCR was carried out with 60 Vbeta primers and 13 Jbeta primers. Clones were read by immunoSEQ multiplex PCR, and TCRdb kept only the in-frame ones, dropping some. The sample lists roughly 150,000 clones; about 77% were seen once. The sequenced sample was PBMCs. The source of these receptors is a male donor in good health and CMV-seronegative.

CDR3 DNA: TGCGCCAGCAGCTTGCGGACTAGCGGGAGTTTAGAGACCCAGTACTTC. As protein: CASSLRTSGSLETQYF. The chain employs TRBV5-1 and TRBJ2-5; 13 bases align to TRBD2. This CDR3 is built from 16 residues. The germline CDR1 and CDR2 sequences are SGHRS and YFSETQ. Trimming at V came to 1 base and at J to 4 bases, leaving 4 bases not matched to a gene.

This rearrangement joins TRBV5-1 to TRBJ2-1; 11 bases are shared with TRBD2. The germline CDR1 and CDR2 sequences are SGHRS and YFSETQ. J lost 7 bases, V lost 7 bases, and 13 bases had no gene match. The CDR3 extends over 16 amino acids. The CDR3, as DNA: TGCGCCAGCTCGATTCTAACTAGCGGGGGTGGTAATGAGCAGTTCTTC. Residues: CASSILTSGGGNEQFF.

V is TRBV4-2 and J is TRBJ2-2, with 11 bases aligning to TRBD2. Looked up from germline, CDR1 is LGHNA and CDR2 is YNFKEQ. The CDR3 extends over 15 amino acids. Germline trimming cut 0 bases from V and 6 bases from J; bases unmatched to any gene: 0. The chain's CDR3 is CASSQDSGGAGELFF. CDR3 DNA: TGTGCCAGCAGCCAAGATAGCGGGGGGGCCGGGGAGCTGTTTTTT.

The table lists this clone with a few counts. The chain links TRBV14 to TRBJ1-4, with 9 bases identical to TRBD1. The CDR3 is 15 amino acids. Trimming cost V 4 bases and J 8 bases; bases outside gene matches: 8. The germline V gene has CDR1 SGHDN and CDR2 FVKESK. This CDR3 is CASSRDRGNWEKLFF. CDR3 nucleotide sequence: TGTGCCAGCAGCCGCGACAGGGGGAATTGGGAAAAACTGTTTTTT.

This clone is a singleton in its sample. The chain is built from TRBV27 and TRBJ2-7; D uncertain. Germline CDR1 is MNHEY and CDR2 is SMNVEV (reference sequence). The CDR3 has 14 residues. The V end was cut by 3 bases, the J end by 3 bases, with 12 bases between. CDR3 residues: CASSFDVGRYEQYF. CDR3 nucleotides: TGTGCCAGCAGTTTCGATGTCGGTCGCTACGAGCAGTACTTC.

This clone was seen only a few times. The chain couples TRBV5-1 to TRBJ2-2; 8 nucleotides align to TRBD1. The germline V gene encodes CDR1 SGHRS and CDR2 YFSETQ. The CDR3 extends over 16 amino acids. V lost 0 bases to trimming and J lost 7 bases; unmatched junction nucleotides: 8. This CDR3 reads CASSLADRGIGGELFF. For the CDR3, the DNA is TGCGCCAGCAGCTTGGCCGACAGGGGTATAGGCGGGGAGCTGTTTTTT.

The chain links TRBV4-1 to TRBJ1-2, with 8 nucleotides matching TRBD1. Trimming removed 0 bases from V and 7 bases from J; junction bases left unmatched: 16. The CDR3 is 18 amino acids. Germline-derived CDR1 and CDR2 are MGHRA and YSYEKL. The CDR3: CASSQDPPGDRTPRGYTF. The DNA of the CDR3 is TGCGCCAGCAGCCAAGACCCCCCGGGGGACAGGACCCCTCGTGGCTACACCTTC.